Sequencing of this T cell receptor (beta chain) was carried out in a study of cytomegalovirus exposure and HLA in healthy donors. Assay: immunoSEQ multiplex PCR; the TCRdb copy retains only in-frame clones and omits some. The table has under 150,000 clones, 84% seen once. The roughly 120-subject validation cohort, separate from the 666-subject first cohort, included the donors. The CDR3 is made up of 14 amino acids. Germline assignment: CDR1 SNHLY and CDR2 FYNNEI. V lost 6 bases, J lost 2 bases, and 5 bases stayed unmatched. General study points: Among the CMV-associated chains, a few were confirmed in vitro as specific for CMV antigens. Cytomegalovirus-associated TCR beta chains were listed, numbering 150 to 200. A later analysis found first-cohort TCR clusters tended to co-occur in the approximately 110 validation repertoires.

Worth noting for this clone: Its matching antigen is unknown.

Source material: PBMCs. The TCR originated in a young woman in good health and CMV-seronegative. The chain combines TRBV2 with TRBJ2-3, with 7 bases aligning to TRBD1. CDR3 residues: CASRQTGNTDTQYF. Written as DNA, the CDR3 is TGTGCCAGCAGACAGACAGGGAACACAGATACGCAGTATTTT.